The clone carrying this T cell receptor beta chain was observed at least ten times. Individual cDNA molecules carried attached unique molecular identifiers. TCRdb re-called the 5' RACE reads with MiXCR, one entry per CDR3 protein. Of approximately 70,000 distinct CDR3 sequences in the sample, 9% to 15% were seen once. This sample was included in a study of early T cells in non-severe SARS-CoV-2 infection. Whole-study context: The sequenced material was bulk RNA from unsorted whole blood, and its chains were unpaired.

Trimming pared 5 bases from V and 3 bases from J, leaving 11 bases between. CDR3 length equals 13 residues. Germline V gene data show CDR1 as SNHLY and CDR2 as FYNNEI. This receptor was obtained from an adult who was a healthcare worker with PCR-confirmed SARS-CoV-2 infection or an uninfected control (not recorded which). The chain links TRBV2 to TRBJ2-7; D may be TRBD2 (5 bases). The material sequenced was whole blood. CDR3 residues: CASSFGADYEQYF. The CDR3 DNA reads as TGTGCCAGCAGTTTTGGAGCGGACTACGAGCAGTACTTC.